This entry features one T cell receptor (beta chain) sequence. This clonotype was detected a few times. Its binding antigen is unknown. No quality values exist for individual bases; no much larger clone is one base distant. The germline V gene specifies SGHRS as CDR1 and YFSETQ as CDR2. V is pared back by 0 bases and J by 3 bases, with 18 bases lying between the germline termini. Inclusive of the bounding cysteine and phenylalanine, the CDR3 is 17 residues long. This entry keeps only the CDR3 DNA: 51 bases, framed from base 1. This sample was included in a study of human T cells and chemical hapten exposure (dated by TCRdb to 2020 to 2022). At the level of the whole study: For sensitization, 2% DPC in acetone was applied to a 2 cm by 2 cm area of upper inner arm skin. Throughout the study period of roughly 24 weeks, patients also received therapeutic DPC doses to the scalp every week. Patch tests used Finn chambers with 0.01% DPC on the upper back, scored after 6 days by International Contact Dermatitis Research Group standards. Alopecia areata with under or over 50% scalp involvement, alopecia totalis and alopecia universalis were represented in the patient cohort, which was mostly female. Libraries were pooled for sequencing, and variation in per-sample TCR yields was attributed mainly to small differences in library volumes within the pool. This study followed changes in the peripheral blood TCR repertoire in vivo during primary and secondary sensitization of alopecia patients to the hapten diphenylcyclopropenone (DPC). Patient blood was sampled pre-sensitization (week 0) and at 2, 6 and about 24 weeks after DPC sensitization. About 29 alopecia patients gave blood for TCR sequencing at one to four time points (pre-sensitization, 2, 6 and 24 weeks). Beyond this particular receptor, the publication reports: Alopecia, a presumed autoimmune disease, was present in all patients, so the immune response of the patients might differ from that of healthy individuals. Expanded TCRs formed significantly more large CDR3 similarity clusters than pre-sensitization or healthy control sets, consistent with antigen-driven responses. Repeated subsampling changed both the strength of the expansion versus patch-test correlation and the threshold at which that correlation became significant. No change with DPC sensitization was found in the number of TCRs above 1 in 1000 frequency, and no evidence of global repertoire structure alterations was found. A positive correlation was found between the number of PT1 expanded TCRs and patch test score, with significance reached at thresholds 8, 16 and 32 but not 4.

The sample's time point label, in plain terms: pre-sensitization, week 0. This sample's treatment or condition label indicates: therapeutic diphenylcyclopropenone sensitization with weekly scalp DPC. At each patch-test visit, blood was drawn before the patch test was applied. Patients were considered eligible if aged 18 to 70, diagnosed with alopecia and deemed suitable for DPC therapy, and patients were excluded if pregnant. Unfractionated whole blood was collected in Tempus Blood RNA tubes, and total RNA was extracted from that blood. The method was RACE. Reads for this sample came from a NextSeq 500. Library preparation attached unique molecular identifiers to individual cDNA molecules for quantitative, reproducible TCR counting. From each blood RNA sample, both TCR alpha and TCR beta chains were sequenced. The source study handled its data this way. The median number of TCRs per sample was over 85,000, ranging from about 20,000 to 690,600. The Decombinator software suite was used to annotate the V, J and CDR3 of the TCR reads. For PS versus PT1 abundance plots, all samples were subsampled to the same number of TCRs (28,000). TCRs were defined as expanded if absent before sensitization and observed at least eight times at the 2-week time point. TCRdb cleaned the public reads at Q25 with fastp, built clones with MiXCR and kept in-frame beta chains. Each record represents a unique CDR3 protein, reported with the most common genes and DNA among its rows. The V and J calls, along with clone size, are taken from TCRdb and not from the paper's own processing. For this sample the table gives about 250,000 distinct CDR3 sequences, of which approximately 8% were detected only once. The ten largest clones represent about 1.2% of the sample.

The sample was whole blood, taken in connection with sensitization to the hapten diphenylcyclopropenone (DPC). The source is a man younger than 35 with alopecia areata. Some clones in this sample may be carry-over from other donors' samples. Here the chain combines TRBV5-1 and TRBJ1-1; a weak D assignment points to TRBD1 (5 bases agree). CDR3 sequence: CASSLGDRERDDTEAFF. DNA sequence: TGCGCCAGCAGCTTGGGAGACCGAGAACGGGACGACACTGAAGCTTTCTTT.